The text below deals with one T cell receptor (beta chain). Germline V gives CDR1 SNHLY, CDR2 FYNNEI. V was pared by 2 bases and J by 9 bases, with 21 bases of the junction left unmatched. CDR3 length: 18 residues. This record belongs to a study of TIL therapy for anti-PD-1-resistant metastatic lung cancer. Time point denoted: pre-treatment sample, taken before nivolumab and TIL therapy. Pleural nodules or supraclavicular lymph nodes made up most of the excised metastases sampled. Progressing patients received lymphodepletion, expanded TIL infusion and IL-2. Enrollment ran from late 2017 to January 2020. This was the immunoSEQ v3 assay. Sequencing depth was some 2 million read pairs for survey level, about 5-6 million for deep. The protocol was immunoSEQ multiplex PCR, while the TCRdb copy is restricted to in-frame clones and leaves out a portion. The sample has approximately 87,000 clones; 55% to 75% are singletons.

This rearrangement joins TRBV2 to TRBJ2-5, with 7 nucleotides matching TRBD1. Source: tumor tissue, taken at baseline. The TCR comes from a person between 25 and 79 years old with non-small cell lung cancer. CDR3 nucleotide sequence: TGTGCCAGCAGTGAACCGAACGACAGGGCAGCCGGGGAGCGATCCCAGTACTTC. Translation: CASSEPNDRAAGERSQYF.